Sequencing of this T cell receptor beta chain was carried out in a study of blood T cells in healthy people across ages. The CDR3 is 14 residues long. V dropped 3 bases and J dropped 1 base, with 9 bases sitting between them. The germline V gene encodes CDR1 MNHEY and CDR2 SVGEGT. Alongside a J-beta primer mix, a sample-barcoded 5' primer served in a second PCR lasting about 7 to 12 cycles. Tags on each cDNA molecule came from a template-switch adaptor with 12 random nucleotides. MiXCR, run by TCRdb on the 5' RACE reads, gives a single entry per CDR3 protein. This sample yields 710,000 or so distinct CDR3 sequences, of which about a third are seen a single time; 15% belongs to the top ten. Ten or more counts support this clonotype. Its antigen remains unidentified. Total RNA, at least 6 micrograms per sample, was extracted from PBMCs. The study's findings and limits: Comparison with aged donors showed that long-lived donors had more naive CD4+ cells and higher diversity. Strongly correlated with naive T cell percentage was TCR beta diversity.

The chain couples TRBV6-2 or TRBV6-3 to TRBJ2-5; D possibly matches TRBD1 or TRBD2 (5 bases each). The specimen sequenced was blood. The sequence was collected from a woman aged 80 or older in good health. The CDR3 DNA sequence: TGTGCCAGCAGTTATATAGGGACCCAAGAGACCCAGTACTTC. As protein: CASSYIGTQETQYF.